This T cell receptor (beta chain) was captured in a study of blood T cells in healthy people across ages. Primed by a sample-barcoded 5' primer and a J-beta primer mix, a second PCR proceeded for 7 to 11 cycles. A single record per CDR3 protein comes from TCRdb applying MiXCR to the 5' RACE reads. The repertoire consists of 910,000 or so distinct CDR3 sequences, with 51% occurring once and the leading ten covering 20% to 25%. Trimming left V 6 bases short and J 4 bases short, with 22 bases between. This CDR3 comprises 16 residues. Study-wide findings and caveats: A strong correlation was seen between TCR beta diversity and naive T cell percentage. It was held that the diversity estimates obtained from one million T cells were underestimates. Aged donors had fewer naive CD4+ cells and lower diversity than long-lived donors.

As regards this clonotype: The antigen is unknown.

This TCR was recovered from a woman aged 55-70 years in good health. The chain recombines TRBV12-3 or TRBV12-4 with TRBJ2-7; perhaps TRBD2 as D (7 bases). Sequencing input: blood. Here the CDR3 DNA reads TGTGCCAGCAGCCCTGGGGGGGCCACCCTAGGGTACGAGCAGTACTTC. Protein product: CASSPGGATLGYEQYF.